The 3 T cell receptor beta chains in this list originate from one sample, sequenced in a study of control samples from healthy donors and cancer patients. The assay was immunoSEQ multiplex PCR, and TCRdb's table has in-frame clones only and misses some. The sample has about 94,000 clones; 75% to 95% are singletons. Sequences were obtained from blood. The receptors here all came from a woman aged 18-29 years in good health.

The CDR3 here is CASSLAGQGGYQETQYF. CDR3 DNA: TGCGCCAGCAGCTTGGCCGGTCAAGGAGGGTACCAAGAGACCCAGTACTTC. The V gene is TRBV5-1, the J gene TRBJ2-5; a weak D match, TRBD2 (6 bases). CDR3 length equals 17 residues. Trimming took off 0 bases at V and 0 bases at J, with 15 bases between the two ends. The germline V gene has CDR1 SGHRS and CDR2 YFSETQ. Full variable domain (missing parts from reference TRBV5-1 and TRBJ2-5): KAGVTQTPRYLIKTRGQQVTLSCSPISGHRSVSWYQQTPGQGLQFLFEYFSETQRNKGNFPGRFSGRQFSNSRSEMNVSTLELGDSALYLCASSLAGQGGYQETQYFGPGTRLLVL.

The chain has TRBV12-5 and TRBJ2-5; D might be TRBD1 or TRBD2, each matching 5 bases. CDR1 is LGHNT, CDR2 FRNRAP, per germline. V was clipped by 4 bases and J by 7 bases, with 10 bases between them. This CDR3 spans 12 amino acids. As DNA, the CDR3 is TGTGCTAGTGGTTCCCGTGGGGGGACCCAGTACTTC. Translated: CASGSRGGTQYF.

The rearrangement links TRBV9 to TRBJ1-2; 7 bases align to TRBD1. The ends lost 3 bases at V and 3 bases at J; junction bases unmatched: 11. Germline CDR1 and CDR2: SGDLS and YYNGEE. The CDR3 totals 16 residues. CDR3 region: CASSDGRGTAYYGYTF. The CDR3 DNA reads as TGTGCCAGCAGCGACGGGAGGGGGACAGCTTACTATGGCTACACCTTC.